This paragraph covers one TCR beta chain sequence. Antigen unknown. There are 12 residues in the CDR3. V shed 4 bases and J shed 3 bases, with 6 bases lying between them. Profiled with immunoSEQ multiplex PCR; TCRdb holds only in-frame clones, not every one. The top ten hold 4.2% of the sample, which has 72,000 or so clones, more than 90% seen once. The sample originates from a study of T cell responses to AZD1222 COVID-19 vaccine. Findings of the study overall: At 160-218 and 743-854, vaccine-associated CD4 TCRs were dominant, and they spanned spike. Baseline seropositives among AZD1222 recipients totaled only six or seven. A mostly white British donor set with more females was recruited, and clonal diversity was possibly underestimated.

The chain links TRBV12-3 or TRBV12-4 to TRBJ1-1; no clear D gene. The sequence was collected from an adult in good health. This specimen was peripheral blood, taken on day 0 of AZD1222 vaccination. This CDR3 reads CASSSSDTEAFF. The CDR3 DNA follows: TGTGCCAGCAGTTCGTCGGACACTGAAGCTTTCTTT.